Listed below are T cell receptor beta chains from one sample, sequenced in a study of T cells in Graves' hyperthyroidism and ophthalmopathy. TCRdb fed the multiplex PCR reads into MiXCR, producing one record per CDR3 protein. The table has a few hundred thousand distinct CDR3 sequences, 12% to 15% seen once. Sequencing used blood. Every receptor here comes from a woman aged 18-30 years with Graves' hyperthyroidism. CDR3s include the opening cysteine and the closing phenylalanine or tryptophan. The D gene is left open where the match is weak.

CASSLIQAGANNEQFF,TRBD2,TRBV7-6,TRBJ2-1
CSADGVGQPNTEAFF,-,TRBV20-1,TRBJ1-1
CASRQGGMTDTQYF,TRBD1,TRBV19,TRBJ2-3
CASSTTPRGYGYTF,-,TRBV28,TRBJ1-2
CASSQSTSGADTQYF,-,TRBV7-9,TRBJ2-3
CASSYPVGRLGNTEAFF,-,TRBV6-6,TRBJ1-1
CASSATDSSNGYTF,-,TRBV6-2/TRBV6-3,TRBJ1-2
CAWSLHAGSYNEQFF,-,TRBV30,TRBJ2-1
CAWRGEETQYF,-,TRBV30,TRBJ2-5
CASSPSQETQYF,-,TRBV7-6,TRBJ2-5
CASRYRGRNNEQFF,TRBD1,TRBV19,TRBJ2-1
CASRTAQGYQETQYF,-,TRBV5-1,TRBJ2-5
CASSQGPRRGTEAFF,-,TRBV3-1,TRBJ1-1
CASSVGAGGGGETQYF,TRBD2,TRBV9,TRBJ2-5
CASSLAARSDIQYF,-,TRBV5-1,TRBJ2-4
CASSAGQGASYGYTF,TRBD1,TRBV9,TRBJ1-2
CASSPRTGKNYEQYF,TRBD1,TRBV28,TRBJ2-7
CASSLDGTNEKLFF,-,TRBV5-1,TRBJ1-4
CASSSVSAGSSYEQYF,-,TRBV28,TRBJ2-7
CASSIAPYPQHF,-,TRBV19,TRBJ1-5
CASSLERNTEAFF,-,TRBV11-1,TRBJ1-1
CASSIMTGGASYEQYF,TRBD1,TRBV19,TRBJ2-7
CASSYRPGSAEAFF,-,TRBV6-5,TRBJ1-1
CASRSDYTNQYF,-,TRBV27,TRBJ2-5